This T cell receptor (beta chain) derives from a study of OX40 agonist ivuxolimab in advanced cancers. Exclusion of a patient followed from autoimmune disease history or systemic immunosuppression. V lost 3 bases, J lost 9 bases, and 12 bases lay in between. CDR1 is WNHNN, CDR2 SYGVQD, per germline (reference sequence). This CDR3 is built from 13 residues. Some clones are missing from TCRdb's copy, which holds only in-frame ones; the method was immunoSEQ multiplex PCR. Of tens of thousands of clones listed, approximately 86% are singletons. This TCR was sampled from an adult with an advanced solid tumor such as melanoma, head and neck, liver or kidney cancer. This chain joins TRBV10-1 and TRBJ2-1, with D unresolved. Sample: CD4+ or CD8+ T cells sorted from blood, taken in a trial of the OX40 agonist ivuxolimab. The CDR3 DNA is TGCGCCAGCAGTGAAAGTCTACTCCTTGAGCAGTTCTTC. Its translation is CASSESLLLEQFF.